The rows below give T cell receptor beta chains drawn from one sample of a study of response to subunit inactivated influenza vaccine. TCRdb reanalysed the RT-PCR reads using MiXCR and keeps one entry per CDR3 protein. This table holds about 570,000 distinct CDR3 sequences, 11% found once. Another study also made use of these data, one on T cells expressing NK-cell markers.

The specimen comprised PBMCs from blood, sampled on the day of vaccination. These TCRs come from a man aged 45-65 years who received an inactivated influenza vaccine. Both conserved end residues are part of each CDR3. The order of the fields is V gene, clone size, J gene, D gene, CDR3 DNA, CDR3 protein. The D gene is left open where the match is weak. Expanded clones are given a class, and other clones once, few, many or no size at all.

v_gene: TRBV6-1; abundance: -; j_gene: TRBJ1-3; d_gene: -; CDR3nt: TGTGCCAGCAGTGACCACGGGAGAACTGGAAACACCATATATTTT; CDR3aa: CASSDHGRTGNTIYF
v_gene: TRBV7-9; abundance: few; j_gene: TRBJ2-7; d_gene: TRBD2; CDR3nt: TGTGCCAGCAGCCCAAGTAGACGGGGAGGGGACGAGCAGTACTTC; CDR3aa: CASSPSRRGGDEQYF
v_gene: TRBV7-9; abundance: few; j_gene: TRBJ2-7; d_gene: -; CDR3nt: TGTGCCAGCAGTTTTGACCAAGGGGCCTTTTCCGAGCAGTACTTC; CDR3aa: CASSFDQGAFSEQYF
v_gene: TRBV6-2/TRBV6-3; abundance: few; j_gene: TRBJ2-1; d_gene: -; CDR3nt: TGTGCCAGCAGCGACCCCGGCGGTCATGACAATGAGCAGTTCTTC; CDR3aa: CASSDPGGHDNEQFF
v_gene: TRBV4-1; abundance: -; j_gene: TRBJ2-5; d_gene: -; CDR3nt: TGCGCCAGCAGCGCGGTGTGGGGGTCGGAAGAGACCCAGTACTTC; CDR3aa: CASSAVWGSEETQYF
v_gene: TRBV30; abundance: -; j_gene: TRBJ2-5; d_gene: -; CDR3nt: TGTGCCTGGAGTGTTCCAGGACCCCTGGGGGAGACCCAGTACTTC; CDR3aa: CAWSVPGPLGETQYF
v_gene: TRBV6-1; abundance: -; j_gene: TRBJ1-1; d_gene: TRBD1; CDR3nt: TGTGCCAGCAGTGAATCGAGGATGGGGACAGGGGCGACTGAAGCTTTCTTT; CDR3aa: CASSESRMGTGATEAFF
v_gene: TRBV20-1; abundance: few; j_gene: TRBJ2-7; d_gene: TRBD2; CDR3nt: TGCAGTGCTAGCGCGGGACTAGCGGTCTCCTACGAGCAGTACTTC; CDR3aa: CSASAGLAVSYEQYF
v_gene: TRBV4-2; abundance: -; j_gene: TRBJ2-1; d_gene: TRBD2; CDR3nt: TGTGCCAGCAGCCAGGGACCGGGACTAGCGGTATACAATGAGCAGTTCTTC; CDR3aa: CASSQGPGLAVYNEQFF
v_gene: TRBV20-1; abundance: few; j_gene: TRBJ1-1; d_gene: -; CDR3nt: TGCAGTGCTGGAAAAAGGGGGATGAACACTGAAGCTTTCTTT; CDR3aa: CSAGKRGMNTEAFF
v_gene: TRBV28; abundance: -; j_gene: TRBJ2-7; d_gene: -; CDR3nt: TGTGCCAGCAGTTTCCACTGGAAGTCCTACGAGCAGTACTTC; CDR3aa: CASSFHWKSYEQYF
v_gene: TRBV3-1; abundance: many; j_gene: TRBJ2-1; d_gene: -; CDR3nt: TGTGCCAGCAGCCAGGGTCTAGCGGAGCAGTTCTTC; CDR3aa: CASSQGLAEQFF
v_gene: TRBV6-6; abundance: -; j_gene: TRBJ2-7; d_gene: -; CDR3nt: TGTGCCAGCAGTTGGGGGTGGGGCAACGAGCAGTACTTC; CDR3aa: CASSWGWGNEQYF
v_gene: TRBV5-1; abundance: few; j_gene: TRBJ2-5; d_gene: TRBD2; CDR3nt: TGCGCCAGCAGCTTCGGGACTAGCGGGGCCCAAGAGACCCAGTACTTC; CDR3aa: CASSFGTSGAQETQYF
v_gene: TRBV6-1; abundance: -; j_gene: TRBJ1-1; d_gene: -; CDR3nt: TGTGCCAGCAGCCTCGGGGGAGGGAGGTGGTTGAGCACTGAAGCTTTCTTT; CDR3aa: CASSLGGGRWLSTEAFF
v_gene: TRBV28; abundance: few; j_gene: TRBJ2-7; d_gene: -; CDR3nt: TGTGCCAGCAGTCTCGAGCGGGTCCTCCGGGAAGAGCAGTACTTC; CDR3aa: CASSLERVLREEQYF
v_gene: TRBV29-1; abundance: few; j_gene: TRBJ1-4; d_gene: -; CDR3nt: TGCAGCGTTGAAGAGTTGGGTTTACTGTTTTTT; CDR3aa: CSVEELGLLFF
v_gene: TRBV29-1; abundance: -; j_gene: TRBJ2-2; d_gene: -; CDR3nt: TGCAGCCCCCAGGGGGGGAGACTTAACACCGGGGAGCTGTTTTTT; CDR3aa: CSPQGGRLNTGELFF